The 23 T cell receptor beta chains given below trace back to one sample, sequenced in a study of T cells in localized non-small cell lung cancer. The data were produced by immunoSEQ multiplex PCR, yet TCRdb's version contains in-frame clones alone and is incomplete. The sample has about 72,000 clones; just under 85% are singletons. The sequenced sample was peripheral blood, obtained before any cancer treatment. The source is a female donor older than 55 with stage I lung adenocarcinoma.

This chain uses TRBV5-1 with TRBJ2-5; 9 positions match TRBD1. This CDR3 has 14 residues. J was trimmed by 2 bases and V by 4 bases; bases with no gene match: 3. Germline V gene lookup returns CDR1 SGHRS and CDR2 YFSETQ. CDR3 region: CASSPGTGQETQYF. CDR3 nucleotide sequence: TGCGCCAGCAGCCCGGGGACAGGGCAAGAGACCCAGTACTTC. The full variable domain, its missing parts supplied by reference TRBV5-1 and TRBJ2-5, is KAGVTQTPRYLIKTRGQQVTLSCSPISGHRSVSWYQQTPGQGLQFLFEYFSETQRNKGNFPGRFSGRQFSNSRSEMNVSTLELGDSALYLCASSPGTGQETQYFGPGTRLLVL.

V gene TRBV5-1 combines with J gene TRBJ2-5, with D perhaps given as TRBD1 or TRBD2 (5 bases each). Germline V lookup: CDR1 SGHRS, CDR2 YFSETQ. V lost 4 bases and J lost 5, with 18 bases in between. The length of the CDR3 is 15 residues. CDR3 sequence: CASSPGTLTGETQYF. The CDR3 DNA sequence: TGCGCCAGCAGCCCGGGGACCCTGACGGGGGAGACCCAGTACTTC. The full variable domain, completed using reference TRBV5-1 and TRBJ2-5, is KAGVTQTPRYLIKTRGQQVTLSCSPISGHRSVSWYQQTPGQGLQFLFEYFSETQRNKGNFPGRFSGRQFSNSRSEMNVSTLELGDSALYLCASSPGTLTGETQYFGPGTRLLVL.

This clone appeared once. The genes are TRBV7-8 and TRBJ1-1; D is unclear. The CDR3 covers 14 residues. Trimming took 7 bases from V and 2 from J, leaving 14 bases between them. Per the germline V gene, CDR1 is SGHVS and CDR2 is FQNEAQ. The CDR3 DNA sequence: TGTGCCAGCAACGCCGGAAGGCAAAACACTGAAGCTTTCTTT. Protein product: CASNAGRQNTEAFF.

V gene TRBV2 combines with J gene TRBJ2-7, with D possibly matching TRBD2 (5 bases). Trimming pared 5 bases from V and 7 bases from J, leaving 15 bases between. CDR3 length: 13 residues. Germline V gene sequence: CDR1 SNHLY, CDR2 FYNNEI. CDR3 residues: CASSIADLLEQYF. The CDR3 nucleotides are TGTGCCAGCAGTATTGCGGACTTGCTTGAGCAGTACTTC.

This clone was observed once. The rearrangement links TRBV11-2 to TRBJ2-3; 8 bases agree with TRBD2. V shed 4 bases, J shed 5 bases, and the junction held 8 bases outside the gene matches. Germline CDR1 is SGHAT and CDR2 is FQNNGV. This CDR3 region has 15 residues. CDR3 residues: CASSSSGSGVDTQYF. The CDR3 DNA reads as TGTGCCAGCAGCTCCAGCGGGAGCGGGGTAGATACGCAGTATTTT.

This clone was seen just once. The chain combines TRBV15 with TRBJ1-3; TRBD1 matches 7 bases. V shed 1 base, J shed 3 bases, and the junction held 15 bases outside the gene matches. Per germline, CDR1 LNHNV and CDR2 YYDKDF (reference sequence). This CDR3 is built from 19 residues. CDR3 nucleotide sequence: TGTGCCACCAGCAGAGGGAAGGGGGGGCCGACAGGGAGTGGAAACACCATATATTTT. Residues: CATSRGKGGPTGSGNTIYF.

The rearrangement joins TRBV18 to TRBJ2-2, with D possibly being TRBD1 or TRBD2 (5 bases each). The CDR3 covers 13 residues. Germline V gives CDR1 KGHSH, CDR2 LQKENI. Trimming pared 3 bases from V and 13 bases from J, leaving 15 bases between. This CDR3 is CASSPSGLGMLFF. The CDR3 nucleotides read TGTGCCAGCTCACCCTCGGGGCTGGGCATGCTGTTTTTT.

This chain joins TRBV11-2 and TRBJ2-7; no firm D call. The CDR3 consists of 14 residues. Germline CDR1 and CDR2: SGHAT and FQNNGV. Trimming left V 5 bases short and J 2 bases short, with 13 bases between. As DNA, the CDR3 is TGTGCCAGCAGCCGGCCGCCGGCAACCTACGAGCAGTACTTC. It yields the protein CASSRPPATYEQYF.

The J gene is TRBJ1-2, the V gene TRBV6-6; TRBD1 aligns across 7 bases. CDR1 and CDR2 from the germline V gene are MNHNY and SVGAGI (reference sequence). V was clipped by 5 bases and J by 0 bases; unmatched bases: 6. The CDR3 is made up of 15 amino acids. The DNA for the CDR3 is TGTGCCAGCAGTCCCAGGGGGGGGACTAACTATGGCTACACCTTC. Translated, it gives CASSPRGGTNYGYTF.

The rearrangement uses TRBV7-9 and TRBJ2-7, with 13 bases matching TRBD2. Trimming took 7 bases from V and 2 from J; bases not matched to a gene: 8. Germline V lookup: CDR1 SEHNR, CDR2 FQNEAQ (reference sequence). The length of the CDR3 is 16 residues. CDR3 sequence (DNA): TGTGCCAGCACCAAATACGGGACTAGCGGGGCCTACGAGCAGTACTTC. It translates to CASTKYGTSGAYEQYF.

This chain joins TRBV19 and TRBJ2-2; 7 nucleotides align to TRBD1. The CDR3 is 17 residues long. Germline V lookup: CDR1 LNHDA, CDR2 SQIVND (reference sequence). The junction had 11 bases not matched to a gene; V was cut back by 7 bases and J by 0 bases. DNA for the CDR3: TGTGCCAGTACACCGGGACAGTCTCTCGCGAACACCGGGGAGCTGTTTTTT. It translates to CASTPGQSLANTGELFF. Complete variable domain (other parts from reference TRBV19 and TRBJ2-2): DGGITQSPKYLFRKEGQNVTLSCEQNLNHDAMYWYRQDPGQGLRLIYYSQIVNDFQKGDIAEGYSVSREKKESFPLTVTSAQKNPTAFYLCASTPGQSLANTGELFFGEGSRLTVL.

The CDR3 loop reads CASSYLGQAGEQFF. The CDR3 coding sequence is TGTGCCAGCAGTTACCTCGGACAGGCGGGTGAGCAGTTCTTC. This chain uses TRBV6-5 with TRBJ2-1; TRBD1 matches 7 bases. The CDR3 is 14 amino acids. J gave up 9 bases and V 2 bases, and 7 bases lay outside the gene matches. Germline loops: CDR1 MNHEY, CDR2 SVGAGI.

The J gene is TRBJ2-1, the V gene TRBV11-3, with D uncertain. This CDR3 is 15 amino acids long. V was pared by 0 bases and J by 0 bases, with 6 bases between. The germline CDR1 and CDR2 sequences are SGHNT and YENEEA. CDR3 nucleotide sequence: TGTGCCAGCAGCTTAGAGGCCAGCTCCTACAATGAGCAGTTCTTC. Amino acid sequence: CASSLEASSYNEQFF.

V is TRBV29-1 and J is TRBJ1-1, with 7 bases matching TRBD1. The CDR3 consists of 14 residues. The germline CDR1 and CDR2 sequences are SQVTM and ANQGSEA. V was clipped by 5 bases and J by 1 base; unmatched bases: 7. The DNA of the CDR3 is TGCAGCGTTAATACAGGGACAGCGAACACTGAAGCTTTCTTT. Its protein is CSVNTGTANTEAFF.

This clone was counted a single time. The germline gene is not matched at one end of the junction; a read error may be the cause. This chain links TRBV7-7 with TRBJ2-3; TRBD1 might be the D (5 bases). This CDR3 region has 15 residues. The germline V gene has CDR1 SSHAT and CDR2 FNYEAQ (reference sequence). The CDR3 loop reads CASSQTDSSTDTQYF. DNA of the CDR3: TGTGCTAGCAGCCAAACCGACAGTAGCACAGATACGCAGTATTTT.

The rearrangement links TRBV4-2 to TRBJ2-7; D is ambiguous. The CDR3 is 14 amino acids. V lost 0 bases to trimming and J lost 5 bases, with 11 bases between them. Germline V gene lookup returns CDR1 LGHNA and CDR2 YNFKEQ. CDR3 sequence (DNA): TGTGCCAGCAGCCAAGAGGCCGGGTATGACGAGCAGTACTTC. As protein: CASSQEAGYDEQYF.

The chain recombines TRBV5-1 with TRBJ2-3, with no clear D. The CDR3 extends over 15 amino acids. CDR1 and CDR2 (germline): SGHRS, YFSETQ. V was trimmed by 0 bases and J by 2 bases, leaving 10 bases between them. CDR3 region: CASSLVTRSTDTQYF. The CDR3 DNA reads TGCGCCAGCAGCTTGGTAACACGCTCCACAGATACGCAGTATTTT.

The genes are TRBV4-1 and TRBJ1-1; TRBD1 is a possible D gene (5 bases). The germline gives CDR1 MGHRA, CDR2 YSYEKL. V was pared by 6 bases and J by 4 bases, with 12 bases between. There are 13 residues in the CDR3. This CDR3 reads CASRRGESTEAFF. CDR3 nucleotide sequence: TGCGCCAGCAGACGGGGGGAGAGCACTGAAGCTTTCTTT.

Details on this clone: The identical CDR3 is also encoded by other nucleotide sequences in the sample. This chain joins TRBV2 and TRBJ2-7, with D maybe TRBD2 (5 bases). V was cut by 10 bases and J by 0 bases, with 10 bases left in between. This CDR3 is 12 amino acids long. Germline assignment: CDR1 SNHLY and CDR2 FYNNEI. DNA for the CDR3: TGTGCCACTAGCCTCAGCTCCTACGAGCAGTACTTC. Translated, it gives CATSLSSYEQYF.

The CDR3 DNA is TGTGCCAGCAGCTTAGGCAGTCCCGGGCCCAACACTGAAGCTTTCTTT. Translation gives CASSLGSPGPNTEAFF. The genes are TRBV7-6 and TRBJ1-1; D unresolved. This CDR3 spans 16 amino acids. V was cut by 1 base and J by 2 bases, with 14 bases left in between. Germline V CDR1 and CDR2: SGHVS, FNYEAQ. The full variable domain, in which reference TRBV7-6 and TRBJ1-1 provide the parts outside the CDR3, is GAGVSQSPRYKVTKRGQDVALRCDPISGHVSLYWYRQALGQGPEFLTYFNYEAQQDKSGLPNDRFSAERPEGSISTLTIQRTEQRDSAMYRCASSLGSPGPNTEAFFGQGTRLTVV.

The V gene is TRBV5-1, the J gene TRBJ2-1; D gene ambiguous. Trimming left V 0 bases short and J 0 bases short, with 7 bases between. The CDR3 length is 15 residues. CDR1 and CDR2 from the germline V gene are SGHRS and YFSETQ. This chain's CDR3 is CASSLETRSYNEQFF. The CDR3 bases are TGCGCCAGCAGCTTGGAGACACGCTCCTACAATGAGCAGTTCTTC. The whole variable domain, remainder taken from reference TRBV5-1 and TRBJ2-1, is KAGVTQTPRYLIKTRGQQVTLSCSPISGHRSVSWYQQTPGQGLQFLFEYFSETQRNKGNFPGRFSGRQFSNSRSEMNVSTLELGDSALYLCASSLETRSYNEQFFGPGTRLTVL.

V and J are TRBV30 and TRBJ1-5, with unresolved D. This CDR3 spans 12 amino acids. Trimming cost V 1 base and J 0 bases, with 1 base left between them. The V gene's germline CDR1 is GTSNPN and CDR2 SVGIG (reference sequence). The chain's CDR3 is CAWSDSNQPQHF. DNA of the CDR3: TGTGCCTGGAGTGATAGCAATCAGCCCCAGCATTTT. The full variable domain, its missing parts supplied by reference TRBV30 and TRBJ1-5, is SQTIHQWPATLVQPVGSPLSLECTVEGTSNPNLYWYRQAAGRGLQLLFYSVGIGQISSEVPQNLSASRPQDRQFILSSKKLLLSDSGFYLCAWSDSNQPQHFGDGTRLSIL.

The gene calls are TRBV2 and TRBJ2-1; D uncertain. Trimming cost V 6 bases and J 7 bases, with 10 bases left between them. Germline V gene lookup returns CDR1 SNHLY and CDR2 FYNNEI. The CDR3 length is 12 residues. The CDR3 region is CASRLTQNEQFF. Written as DNA, the CDR3 is TGTGCCAGCAGGTTGACACAGAATGAGCAGTTCTTC.